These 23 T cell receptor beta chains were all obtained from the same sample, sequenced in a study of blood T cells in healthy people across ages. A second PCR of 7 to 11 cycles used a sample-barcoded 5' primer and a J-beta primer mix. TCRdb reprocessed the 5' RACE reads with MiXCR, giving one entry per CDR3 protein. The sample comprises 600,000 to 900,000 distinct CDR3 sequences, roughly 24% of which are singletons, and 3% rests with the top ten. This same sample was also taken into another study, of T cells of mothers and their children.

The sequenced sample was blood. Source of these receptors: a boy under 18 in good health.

CDR3 DNA sequence: TGTGCCATCAGTAAGACAGGGTTTGACACTGAAGCTTTCTTT. It encodes CAISKTGFDTEAFF. J is TRBJ1-1 and V is TRBV10-3, with 7 positions matching TRBD1. J was trimmed by 3 bases and V by 5 bases; bases with no gene match: 6. CDR3 length equals 14 residues. The germline V gene has CDR1 ENHRY and CDR2 SYGVKD.

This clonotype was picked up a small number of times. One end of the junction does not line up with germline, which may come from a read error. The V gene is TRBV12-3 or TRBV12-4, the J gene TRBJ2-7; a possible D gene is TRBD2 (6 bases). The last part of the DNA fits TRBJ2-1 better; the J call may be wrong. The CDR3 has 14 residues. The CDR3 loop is CASSFGTFYNGQFF. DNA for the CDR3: TGTGCCAGCAGTTTTGGGACTTTTTACAATGGGCAGTTCTTC.

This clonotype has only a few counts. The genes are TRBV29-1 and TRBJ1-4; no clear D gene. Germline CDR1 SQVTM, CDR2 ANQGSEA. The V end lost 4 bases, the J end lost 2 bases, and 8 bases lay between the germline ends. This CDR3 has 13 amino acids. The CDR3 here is CSVGGRTNEKLFF. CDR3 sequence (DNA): TGCAGCGTTGGAGGACGGACTAATGAAAAACTGTTTTTT.

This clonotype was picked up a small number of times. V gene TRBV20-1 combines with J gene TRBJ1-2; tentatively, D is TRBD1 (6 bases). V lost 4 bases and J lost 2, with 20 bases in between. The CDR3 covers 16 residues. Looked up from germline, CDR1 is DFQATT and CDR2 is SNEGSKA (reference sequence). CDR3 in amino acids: CSATTPPPGQNYGYTF. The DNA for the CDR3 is TGCAGTGCTACCACACCCCCTCCAGGACAGAACTATGGCTACACCTTC.

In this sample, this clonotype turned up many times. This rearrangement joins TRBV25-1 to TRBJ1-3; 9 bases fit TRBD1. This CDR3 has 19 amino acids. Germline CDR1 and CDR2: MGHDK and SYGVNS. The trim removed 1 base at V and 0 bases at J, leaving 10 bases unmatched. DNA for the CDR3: TGTGCCAGCAGTGAATCCCTGGACAGGGGTGTGATCTCTGGAAACACCATATATTTT. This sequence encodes CASSESLDRGVISGNTIYF.

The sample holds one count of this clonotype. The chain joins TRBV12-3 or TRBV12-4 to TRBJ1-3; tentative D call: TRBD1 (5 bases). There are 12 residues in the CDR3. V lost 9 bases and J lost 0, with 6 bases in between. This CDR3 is CARGPSGNTIYF. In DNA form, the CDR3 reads TGTGCCAGGGGACCCTCTGGAAACACCATATATTTT.

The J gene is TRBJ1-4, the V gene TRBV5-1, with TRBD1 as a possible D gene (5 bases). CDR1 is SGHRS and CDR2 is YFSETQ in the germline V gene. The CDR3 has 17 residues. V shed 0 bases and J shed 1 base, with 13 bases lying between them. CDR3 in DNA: TGCGCCAGCAGCTTGGAGGGACCTCTGGGAACTAATGAAAAACTGTTTTTT. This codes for CASSLEGPLGTNEKLFF.

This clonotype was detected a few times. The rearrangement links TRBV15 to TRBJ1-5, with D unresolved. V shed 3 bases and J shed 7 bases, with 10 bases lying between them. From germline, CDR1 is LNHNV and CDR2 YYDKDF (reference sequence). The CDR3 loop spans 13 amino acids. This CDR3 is CATSRGSGQPQHF. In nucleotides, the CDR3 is TGTGCCACCAGCAGGGGTTCAGGACAGCCCCAGCATTTT.

The CDR3 DNA sequence: TGTGCCAGCAGCCCCCCCGGATCTAACTATGGCTACACCTTC. It encodes CASSPPGSNYGYTF. The V and J genes are TRBV6-6 and TRBJ1-2; D is unresolved. Germline V CDR1 and CDR2: MNHNY, SVGAGI (reference sequence). Trimming cost V 6 bases and J 0 bases, with 11 bases left between them. This CDR3 comprises 14 residues.

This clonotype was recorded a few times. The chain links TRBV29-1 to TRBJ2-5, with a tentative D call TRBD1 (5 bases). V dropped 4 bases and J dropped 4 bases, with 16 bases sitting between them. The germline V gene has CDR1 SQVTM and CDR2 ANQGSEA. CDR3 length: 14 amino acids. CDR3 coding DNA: TGCAGCGTTGGGACACGCCTTACCTTAGAGACCCAGTACTTC. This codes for CSVGTRLTLETQYF.

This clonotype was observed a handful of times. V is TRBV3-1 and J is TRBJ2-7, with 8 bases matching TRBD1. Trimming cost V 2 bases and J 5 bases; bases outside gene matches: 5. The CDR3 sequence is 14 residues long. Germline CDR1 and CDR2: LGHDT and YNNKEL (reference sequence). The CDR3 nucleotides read TGTGCCAGCAGCCAACGCGCAGGGGGCGACGAGCAGTACTTC. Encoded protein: CASSQRAGGDEQYF.

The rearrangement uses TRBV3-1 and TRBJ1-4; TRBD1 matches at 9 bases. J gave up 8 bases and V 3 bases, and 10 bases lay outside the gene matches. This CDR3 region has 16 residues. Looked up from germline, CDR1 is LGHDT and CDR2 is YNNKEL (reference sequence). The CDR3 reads CASSQAGTGFAEKLFF. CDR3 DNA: TGTGCCAGCAGCCAGGCCGGGACAGGGTTTGCGGAAAAACTGTTTTTT.

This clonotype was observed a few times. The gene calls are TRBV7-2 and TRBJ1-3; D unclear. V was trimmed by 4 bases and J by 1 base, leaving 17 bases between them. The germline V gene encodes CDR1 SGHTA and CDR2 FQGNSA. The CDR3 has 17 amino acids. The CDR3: CASSSGPRRFSGNTIYF. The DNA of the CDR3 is TGTGCCAGCAGCTCCGGGCCCCGGAGGTTTTCTGGAAACACCATATATTTT.

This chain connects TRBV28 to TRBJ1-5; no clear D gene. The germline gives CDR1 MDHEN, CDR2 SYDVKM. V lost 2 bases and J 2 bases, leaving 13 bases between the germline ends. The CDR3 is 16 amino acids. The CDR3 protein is CASSLTGTVGNQPQHF. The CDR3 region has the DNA TGTGCCAGCAGTTTAACGGGCACGGTTGGCAATCAGCCCCAGCATTTT.

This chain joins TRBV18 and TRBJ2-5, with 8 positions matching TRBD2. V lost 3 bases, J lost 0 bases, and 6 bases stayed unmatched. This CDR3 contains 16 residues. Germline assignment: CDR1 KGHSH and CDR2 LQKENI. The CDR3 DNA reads TGTGCCAGCTCACCGGGCGGGGGGACGTACCAAGAGACCCAGTACTTC. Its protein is CASSPGGGTYQETQYF.

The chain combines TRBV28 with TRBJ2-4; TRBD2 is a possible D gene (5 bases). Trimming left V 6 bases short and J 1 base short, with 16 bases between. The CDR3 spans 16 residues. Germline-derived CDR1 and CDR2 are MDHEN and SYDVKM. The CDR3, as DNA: TGTGCCAGCAGCCCGGGTCTGAGGGAGGCCAAAAACATTCAGTACTTC. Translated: CASSPGLREAKNIQYF.

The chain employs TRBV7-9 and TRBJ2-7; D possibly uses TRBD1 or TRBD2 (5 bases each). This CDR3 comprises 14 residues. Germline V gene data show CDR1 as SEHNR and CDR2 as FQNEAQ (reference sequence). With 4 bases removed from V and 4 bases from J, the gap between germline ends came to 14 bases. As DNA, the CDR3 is TGTGCCAGCAGCTGGCCGGGACGGGCTTACGAGCAGTACTTC. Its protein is CASSWPGRAYEQYF.

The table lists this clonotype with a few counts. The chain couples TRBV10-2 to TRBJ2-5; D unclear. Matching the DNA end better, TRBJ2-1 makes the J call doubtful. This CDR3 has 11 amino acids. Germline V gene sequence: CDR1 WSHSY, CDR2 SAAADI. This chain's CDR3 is CASSDPREQFF. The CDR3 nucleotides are TGCGCCAGCAGTGATCCGCGAGAGCAGTTCTTC.

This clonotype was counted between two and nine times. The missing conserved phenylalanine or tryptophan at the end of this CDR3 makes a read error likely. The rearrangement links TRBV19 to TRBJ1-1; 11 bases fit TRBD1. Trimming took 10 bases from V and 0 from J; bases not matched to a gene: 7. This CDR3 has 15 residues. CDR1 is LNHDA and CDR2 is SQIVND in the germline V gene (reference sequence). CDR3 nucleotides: TGTGCCACATACACGGACAGGGGGCTGAACACTGAAGCTTTCTCT. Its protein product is CATYTDRGLNTEAFS.

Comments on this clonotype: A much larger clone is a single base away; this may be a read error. The CDR3: CASSQGGFEQYF. The CDR3 DNA reads TGTGCCAGCAGCCAAGGAGGGTTCGAGCAGTACTTC. The chain links TRBV14 to TRBJ2-5; TRBD2 might be the D (5 bases). The J call could be wrong; TRBJ2-7 is a better fit for the DNA end. The CDR3 has 12 residues. Germline CDR1 reads SGHDN; CDR2 reads FVKESK.

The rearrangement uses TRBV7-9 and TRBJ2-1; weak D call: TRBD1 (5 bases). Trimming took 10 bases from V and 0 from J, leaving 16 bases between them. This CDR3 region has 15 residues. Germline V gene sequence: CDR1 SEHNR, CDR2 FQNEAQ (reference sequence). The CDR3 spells CAISGGTGSYNEQFF. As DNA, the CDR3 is TGTGCCATCTCGGGCGGAACAGGCTCCTACAATGAGCAGTTCTTC.

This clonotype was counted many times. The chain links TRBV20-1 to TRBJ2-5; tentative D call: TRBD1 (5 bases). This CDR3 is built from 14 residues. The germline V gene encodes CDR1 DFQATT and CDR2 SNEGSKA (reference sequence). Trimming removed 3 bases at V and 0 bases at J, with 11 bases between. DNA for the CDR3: TGCAGTGCTAGGGGGCACCTGTACCAAGAGACCCAGTACTTC. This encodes CSARGHLYQETQYF.

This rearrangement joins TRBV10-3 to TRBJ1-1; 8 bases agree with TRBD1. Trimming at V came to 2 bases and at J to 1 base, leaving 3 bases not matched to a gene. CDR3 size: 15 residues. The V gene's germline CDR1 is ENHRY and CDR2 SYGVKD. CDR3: CAISEPGQANTEAFF. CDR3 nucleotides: TGTGCCATCAGTGAGCCGGGACAGGCGAACACTGAAGCTTTCTTT.